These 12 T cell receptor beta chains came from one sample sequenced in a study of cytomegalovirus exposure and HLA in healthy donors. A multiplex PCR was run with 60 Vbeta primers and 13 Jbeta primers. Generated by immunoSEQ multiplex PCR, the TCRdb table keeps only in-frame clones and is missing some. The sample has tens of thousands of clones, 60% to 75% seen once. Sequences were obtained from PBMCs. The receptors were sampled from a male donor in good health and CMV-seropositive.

The CDR3 spells CASKREVVDTQYF. The CDR3 DNA is TGTGCCAGCAAGCGGGAGGTTGTAGATACGCAGTATTTT. The chain links TRBV2 to TRBJ2-3; TRBD2 agrees at 9 bases. J was trimmed by 5 bases and V by 7 bases; bases with no gene match: 4. This CDR3 region has 13 residues. The germline V gene encodes CDR1 SNHLY and CDR2 FYNNEI.

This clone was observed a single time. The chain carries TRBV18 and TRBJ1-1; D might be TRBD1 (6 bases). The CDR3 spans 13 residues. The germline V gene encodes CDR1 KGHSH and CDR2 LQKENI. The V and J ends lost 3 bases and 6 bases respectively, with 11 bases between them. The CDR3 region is CASSPENRAEAFF. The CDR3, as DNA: TGTGCCAGCTCACCCGAGAACAGGGCTGAAGCTTTCTTT.

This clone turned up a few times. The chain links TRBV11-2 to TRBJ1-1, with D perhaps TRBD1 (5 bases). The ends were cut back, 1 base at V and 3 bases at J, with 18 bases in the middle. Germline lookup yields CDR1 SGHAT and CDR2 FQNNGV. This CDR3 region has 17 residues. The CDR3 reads CASSLGSGRGRHTEAFF. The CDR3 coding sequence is TGTGCCAGCAGCTTAGGTTCAGGTAGGGGAAGGCACACTGAAGCTTTCTTT.

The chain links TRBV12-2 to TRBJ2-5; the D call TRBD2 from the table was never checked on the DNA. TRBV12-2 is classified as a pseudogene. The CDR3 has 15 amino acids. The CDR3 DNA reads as TGTGCAAGTCTCCCGCGGCGCCAGAAAAAAGAGACCCAGTACTTC. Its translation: CASLPRRQKKETQYF.

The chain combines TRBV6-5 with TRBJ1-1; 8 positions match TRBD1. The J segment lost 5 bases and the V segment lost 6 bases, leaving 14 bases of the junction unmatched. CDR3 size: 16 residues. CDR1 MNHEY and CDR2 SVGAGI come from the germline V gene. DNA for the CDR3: TGTGCCAGCAGCTACGGACAGGGATGGGGTACGACTGAAGCTTTCTTT. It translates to CASSYGQGWGTTEAFF.

Here the CDR3 DNA reads TGCGCCAGCAGTGAGGCAACAGGCTCCAATCAGCCCCAGCATTTT. Protein sequence: CASSEATGSNQPQHF. This rearrangement joins TRBV10-2 to TRBJ1-5, with TRBD1 as a possible D gene (5 bases). CDR1 is WSHSY and CDR2 is SAAADI in the germline V gene. Trimming took off 2 bases at V and 3 bases at J, with 11 bases between the two ends. The CDR3 extends over 15 amino acids.

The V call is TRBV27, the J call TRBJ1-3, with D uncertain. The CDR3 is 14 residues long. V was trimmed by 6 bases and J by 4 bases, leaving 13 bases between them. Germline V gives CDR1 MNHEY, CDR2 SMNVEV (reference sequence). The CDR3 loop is CASRSGIWGNTIYF. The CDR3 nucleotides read TGTGCCAGCAGATCCGGGATCTGGGGAAACACCATATATTTT.

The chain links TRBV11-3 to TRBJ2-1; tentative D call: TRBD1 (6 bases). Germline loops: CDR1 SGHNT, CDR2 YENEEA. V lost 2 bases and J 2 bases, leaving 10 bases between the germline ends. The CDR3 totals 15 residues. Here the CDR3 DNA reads TGTGCCAGCAGCTTATCAGGGGAGACCTACAATGAGCAGTTCTTC. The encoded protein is CASSLSGETYNEQFF.

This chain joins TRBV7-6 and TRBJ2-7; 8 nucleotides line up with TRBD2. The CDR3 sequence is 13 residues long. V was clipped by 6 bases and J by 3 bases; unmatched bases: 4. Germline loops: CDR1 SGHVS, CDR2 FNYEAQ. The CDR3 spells CASSSGLGYEQYF. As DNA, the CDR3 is TGTGCCAGCAGTTCGGGACTAGGCTACGAGCAGTACTTC.

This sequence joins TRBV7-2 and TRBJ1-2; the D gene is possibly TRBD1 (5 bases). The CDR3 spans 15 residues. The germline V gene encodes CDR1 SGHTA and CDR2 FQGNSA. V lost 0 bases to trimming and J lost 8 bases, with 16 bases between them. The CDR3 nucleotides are TGTGCCAGCAGCTTAGCAGGGCCTAGGGAGGGGGGCTACACCTTC. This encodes CASSLAGPREGGYTF.

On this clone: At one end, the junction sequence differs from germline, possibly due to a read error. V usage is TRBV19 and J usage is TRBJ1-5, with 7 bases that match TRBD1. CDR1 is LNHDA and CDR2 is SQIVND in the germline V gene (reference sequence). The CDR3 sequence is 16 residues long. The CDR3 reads CASSIERGRGNQPQHF. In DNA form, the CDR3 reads TGTGCCAGTAGCATAGAGAGGGGGCGAGGCAATCAGCCCCAGCATTTT.

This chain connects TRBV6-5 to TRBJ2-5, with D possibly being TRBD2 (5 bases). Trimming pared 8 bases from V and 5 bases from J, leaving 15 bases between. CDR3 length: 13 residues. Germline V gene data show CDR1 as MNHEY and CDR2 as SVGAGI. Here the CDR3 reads CASSSIWEETQYF. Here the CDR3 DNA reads TGTGCCAGCTCCTCTATCTGGGAGGAGACCCAGTACTTC.